This T cell receptor (beta chain) originates from a study of T-cell reconstitution after alpha-beta-depleted transplantation in children. Findings of the study overall: Newly made T cells mostly supplied T-cell counts and diversity one year after transplant. For some patients, TCRbeta diversity was high at day 60 because of recipient T cells and thymic progenitors that survived.

This CDR3 region has 16 residues. Looked up from germline, CDR1 is SGHTA and CDR2 is FQGNSA. This clonotype was seen many times. Its antigen remains unidentified. The junction differs from germline at one of its ends, possibly a read error. Construction of the TCRbeta library involved unique molecular identifiers. TCRdb reprocessed the PCR reads with MiXCR, giving one entry per CDR3 protein. Of about 240,000 distinct CDR3 sequences in the sample, roughly 23% were seen once. The genes are TRBV7-2 and TRBJ1-1; D unclear. The TCR was taken from a girl aged 2 to 10 with Fanconi anemia, due to receive a stem cell transplant. The sample was PBMCs, taken before TCRalphabeta/CD19-depleted stem cell transplant. CDR3 sequence (DNA): TGTGCCAGCACCTTAGTTGGTACCAGCATGAACACTGAAGCTTTCTTT. This gives the protein CASTLVGTSMNTEAFF.